This T cell receptor beta chain derives from a study of blood T cell repertoires in COVID-19. Study members were between about 18 and 100 years old and lived in 20 to 30 US regions. TCRdb's table, derived via immunoSEQ multiplex PCR, lists solely in-frame clones and lacks some. This table has 200,000 or so clones, about 88% appearing once. Germline-derived CDR1 and CDR2 are SGDLS and YYNGEE. Trimming removed 0 bases from V and 0 bases from J; junction bases left unmatched: 2. There are 16 residues in the CDR3. This chain joins TRBV9 and TRBJ2-2, with TRBD1 matching 7 bases. The source of this sequence is a woman younger than 45 who had recovered from COVID-19. Sample: PBMCs or T cells enriched from blood (not recorded which). CDR3 protein: CASSVVTGANTGELFF. CDR3 bases: TGTGCCAGCAGCGTAGTAACAGGGGCGAACACCGGGGAGCTGTTTTTT.